The 27 T cell receptor beta chains listed next were all sequenced from one sample in a study of cytomegalovirus exposure and HLA in healthy donors. This PCR relied on a set of 60 Vbeta primers and 13 Jbeta primers. Profiling relied on immunoSEQ multiplex PCR, and the TCRdb table lists in-frame clones only, not all of them. The table records 99,000 or so clones, around 9.1% of them present only once. The sequenced material came from PBMCs. These receptors were collected from a man in his forties in good health and CMV-seropositive.

This clone has a handful of counts. One end of the junction varies from germline; a read error may be responsible. The V call is TRBV14, the J call TRBJ2-3; D is perhaps TRBD2 (6 bases). The CDR3 runs to 14 residues. Germline V gene lookup returns CDR1 SGHDN and CDR2 FVKESK. The CDR3 nucleotides are TGTGCCAGCAGCCGGGGGACTCCCCCTACGAAAGGGATTTTT. Its protein product is CASSRGTPPTKGIF.

This clone was recorded a few times. V and J are TRBV5-1 and TRBJ1-4; 9 positions agree with TRBD1. The CDR3 extends over 13 amino acids. The V and J ends lost 6 bases and 8 bases, in that order; junction bases with no gene match: 5. Looked up from germline, CDR1 is SGHRS and CDR2 is YFSETQ. This chain's CDR3 is CASTGTGSEKLFF. CDR3 in DNA: TGCGCCAGCACGGGGACAGGGAGCGAAAAACTGTTTTTT.

V usage is TRBV7-9 and J usage is TRBJ1-3, with D uncertain. CDR1 and CDR2 (germline): SEHNR, FQNEAQ (reference sequence). Trimming pared 5 bases from V and 2 bases from J, leaving 10 bases between. This CDR3 spans 14 amino acids. Here the CDR3 reads CASSLSGAGNTIYF. CDR3 nucleotide sequence: TGTGCCAGCAGCCTTTCCGGGGCTGGAAACACCATATATTTT.

This clone was detected only once. This rearrangement joins TRBV5-8 to TRBJ2-7; D gene uncertain. The CDR3 contains 14 residues. Germline CDR1 SGHTS, CDR2 YDEGEE. The V gene lost 2 bases and the J gene lost 1 base, with 10 bases spanning the gap. CDR3 DNA: TGTGCCAGCAGCTTAGAAGCACTATCCTACGAGCAGTACTTC. This gives the protein CASSLEALSYEQYF.

In its sample, this clone was seen a few times. The rearrangement links TRBV27 to TRBJ1-1; no reliable D call. V was trimmed by 2 bases and J by 4 bases, leaving 11 bases between them. In germline, CDR1 is MNHEY, CDR2 SMNVEV (reference sequence). CDR3 length: 14 residues. Written as DNA, the CDR3 is TGTGCCAGCAGTTTAACCGGAGGCTCCACTGAAGCTTTCTTT. Encoded protein: CASSLTGGSTEAFF.

Ten or more counts support this clone. The gene calls are TRBV6-1 and TRBJ2-7, with 11 positions matching TRBD2. From germline, CDR1 is MNHNS and CDR2 SASEGT. The CDR3 covers 15 residues. The V segment lost 8 bases and the J segment 1 base; nucleotides outside the gene matches: 7. CDR3 region: CASHTPSGGSYEQYF. The CDR3 bases are TGTGCCAGCCATACCCCTAGCGGGGGGTCCTACGAGCAGTACTTC.

The V call is TRBV19, the J call TRBJ2-2; 9 nucleotides agree with TRBD1. Germline CDR1 and CDR2: LNHDA and SQIVND (reference sequence). J was trimmed by 3 bases and V by 0 bases; bases with no gene match: 2. This CDR3 is 16 amino acids long. In nucleotides, the CDR3 is TGTGCCAGTAGTATAGATCGGACAGGGGACACCGGGGAGCTGTTTTTT. Residues: CASSIDRTGDTGELFF.

V gene TRBV19 combines with J gene TRBJ2-7; 8 positions match TRBD2. Germline loops: CDR1 LNHDA, CDR2 SQIVND (reference sequence). This CDR3 is 15 amino acids long. V dropped 9 bases and J dropped 0; count of bases not matched to a gene: 10. The CDR3 DNA is TGTGCCAGCGCCTTAGCGGGAAGTAGCTCCTACGAGCAGTACTTC. Its translation is CASALAGSSSYEQYF.

The chain uses TRBV7-6 and TRBJ2-3, with TRBD2 matching over 9 bases. The CDR3 sequence is 18 residues long. Germline CDR1 SGHVS, CDR2 FNYEAQ. J lost 1 base, V lost 3 bases, and 11 bases had no gene match. The CDR3 coding sequence is TGTGCCAGCAGCTTGGCCCTAGCGGGAAGTCTGCGCACAGATACGCAGTATTTT. Amino acids: CASSLALAGSLRTDTQYF.

Worth noting for this clone: The same CDR3 is also encoded by other DNA sequences in this sample. This chain connects TRBV11-2 to TRBJ1-1; unclear D gene. Trimming shortened V by 0 bases and J by 0 bases, and 8 bases separated the two germline ends. CDR3 length: 15 residues. Germline V gene sequence: CDR1 SGHAT, CDR2 FQNNGV. The CDR3 region is CASSLDPDMNTEAFF. DNA of the CDR3: TGTGCCAGCAGCTTAGATCCCGACATGAACACTGAAGCTTTCTTT. Using reference TRBV11-2 and TRBJ1-1 for the parts outside the CDR3, the full variable domain is EAGVAQSPRYKIIEKRQSVAFWCNPISGHATLYWYQQILGQGPKLLIQFQNNGVVDDSQLPKDRFSAERLKGVDSTLKIQPAKLEDSAVYLCASSLDPDMNTEAFFGQGTRLTVV.

This chain joins TRBV13 and TRBJ1-1; D possibly corresponds to TRBD1 (6 bases). Germline CDR1 and CDR2: PRHDT and FYEKMQ (reference sequence). Trimming pared 2 bases from V and 1 base from J, leaving 11 bases between. CDR3 length: 15 amino acids. The CDR3 region has the DNA TGTGCCAGCAGCTTAACTCAGGGGAGGAACACTGAAGCTTTCTTT. Residues: CASSLTQGRNTEAFF. Full variable domain (missing parts from reference TRBV13 and TRBJ1-1): AAGVIQSPRHLIKEKRETATLKCYPIPRHDTVYWYQQGPGQDPQFLISFYEKMQSDKGSIPDRFSAQQFSDYHSELNMSSLELGDSALYFCASSLTQGRNTEAFFGQGTRLTVV.

The chain employs TRBV7-2 and TRBJ2-4; TRBD1 agrees at 7 bases. The CDR3 covers 16 residues. V trimming: 5 bases; J trimming: 0 bases; junction bases outside the gene matches: 7. Germline CDR1 is SGHTA and CDR2 is FQGNSA. CDR3 region: CASSKTGDPAKNIQYF. CDR3 DNA: TGTGCCAGCAGCAAAACAGGGGATCCAGCCAAAAACATTCAGTACTTC.

This clone was seen more than once but under ten times. This chain joins TRBV5-1 and TRBJ2-3; TRBD1 might be the D (5 bases). V gave up 0 bases and J gave up 6 bases, with 14 bases separating them. The V gene's germline CDR1 is SGHRS and CDR2 YFSETQ. The CDR3 extends over 15 amino acids. The CDR3 here is CASSLGQSDPDTQYF. CDR3 DNA: TGCGCCAGCAGCTTGGGACAGTCCGACCCGGATACGCAGTATTTT.

V is TRBV27 and J is TRBJ2-7, with 11 positions matching TRBD1. CDR1 and CDR2 from the germline V gene are MNHEY and SMNVEV (reference sequence). J was trimmed by 4 bases and V by 2 bases; bases with no gene match: 4. The CDR3 length is 15 residues. This CDR3 reads CASSLPGQGVYEQYF. CDR3 sequence (DNA): TGTGCCAGCAGTTTACCGGGACAGGGGGTTTACGAGCAGTACTTC.

This chain links TRBV14 with TRBJ2-7, with TRBD2 matching 13 bases. The V gene end was trimmed by 4 bases and the J gene end by 3 bases; junction bases not matched to a gene: 6. Germline V gene data show CDR1 as SGHDN and CDR2 as FVKESK. This CDR3 has 16 residues. CDR3 DNA: TGTGCCAGCAGCCCCGGACTAGCGGGAGACATCTACGAGCAGTACTTC. It specifies CASSPGLAGDIYEQYF.

The table lists this clone with a few counts. The V gene is TRBV14, the J gene TRBJ2-1, with TRBD2 matching 14 bases. Germline V gives CDR1 SGHDN, CDR2 FVKESK. The CDR3 runs to 15 residues. With 4 bases clipped from V and 8 bases from J, the junction kept 4 bases outside the gene matches. In DNA, the CDR3 is TGTGCCAGCAGCCTCGGACTAGCGGGAGGATATGAGCAGTTCTTC. Its protein is CASSLGLAGGYEQFF.

The chain combines TRBV19 with TRBJ2-7; D is uncertain. The CDR3 consists of 14 residues. Germline V CDR1 and CDR2: LNHDA, SQIVND (reference sequence). Trimming removed 3 bases from V and 2 bases from J, with 11 bases in between. CDR3 in amino acids: CASSIQVGAYEQYF. CDR3 coding DNA: TGTGCCAGTAGTATCCAGGTGGGCGCCTACGAGCAGTACTTC. Combining the CDR3 with reference TRBV19 and TRBJ2-7 gives the whole variable domain DGGITQSPKYLFRKEGQNVTLSCEQNLNHDAMYWYRQDPGQGLRLIYYSQIVNDFQKGDIAEGYSVSREKKESFPLTVTSAQKNPTAFYLCASSIQVGAYEQYFGPGTRLTVT.

The chain recombines TRBV6-5 with TRBJ2-1, with 8 bases identical to TRBD2. CDR1 is MNHEY, CDR2 SVGAGI, per germline. The CDR3 contains 16 residues. The J segment lost 4 bases and the V segment lost 2 bases, leaving 7 bases of the junction unmatched. This chain's CDR3 is CASSYLLAVPYNEQFF. The CDR3 bases are TGTGCCAGCAGTTACCTACTAGCGGTGCCTTACAATGAGCAGTTCTTC.

The chain has TRBV6-1 and TRBJ2-6; 10 bases match TRBD1. With V trimmed by 4 bases and J by 1 base, 7 bases remained unmatched. The germline gives CDR1 MNHNS, CDR2 SASEGT. The CDR3 extends over 18 amino acids. The CDR3 loop reads CASSVFRDRGSGANVLTF. The CDR3 DNA follows: TGTGCCAGCAGTGTCTTCCGGGACAGGGGTTCTGGGGCCAACGTCCTGACTTTC.

The rearrangement links TRBV7-9 to TRBJ1-5, with D possibly matching TRBD1 (5 bases). V was trimmed by 4 bases and J by 4 bases, leaving 14 bases between them. The CDR3 is made up of 15 amino acids. The germline gives CDR1 SEHNR, CDR2 FQNEAQ (reference sequence). As DNA, the CDR3 is TGTGCCAGCAGCTCAACCAAGGGGCCTAATCAGCCCCAGCATTTT. It codes for CASSSTKGPNQPQHF.

There are a few counts of this clone. The chain links TRBV9 to TRBJ2-2; 7 positions match TRBD1. V gave up 0 bases and J gave up 5 bases; unmatched junction bases: 10. This CDR3 has 17 residues. Germline assignment: CDR1 SGDLS and CDR2 YYNGEE. The CDR3 loop reads CASSVEFTLTGTGELFF. In nucleotides, the CDR3 is TGTGCCAGCAGCGTAGAGTTCACCCTGACAGGGACCGGGGAGCTGTTTTTT.

The V and J genes are TRBV7-8 and TRBJ2-7, with 10 bases lining up with TRBD2. V lost 8 bases, J lost 3 bases, and 7 bases stayed unmatched. Germline-derived CDR1 and CDR2 are SGHVS and FQNEAQ. The CDR3 is 14 amino acids. The CDR3 nucleotides read TGTGCCAGCTCCGTGGGACTAGCGCACTACGAGCAGTACTTC. Amino acid sequence: CASSVGLAHYEQYF.

The J gene is TRBJ2-7, the V gene TRBV4-1; possibly TRBD1 for D (6 bases). Per germline, CDR1 MGHRA and CDR2 YSYEKL. V dropped 3 bases and J dropped 2 bases, with 20 bases sitting between them. The CDR3 is 17 amino acids. The CDR3, as DNA: TGCGCCAGCAGCCACATCCCAGTGGGGACAAAGACCTACGAGCAGTACTTC. Encoded protein: CASSHIPVGTKTYEQYF.

This clone appeared a few times. Here the CDR3 DNA reads TGTGCCAGTAGTACCGAGGGTGAGACCCAGTACTTC. Its protein is CASSTEGETQYF. The chain recombines TRBV19 with TRBJ2-5; possible D gene TRBD2, 5 bases. CDR3 length equals 12 residues. V was pared by 4 bases and J by 5 bases, with 8 bases between. Germline loops: CDR1 LNHDA, CDR2 SQIVND (reference sequence).

The chain couples TRBV4-3 to TRBJ1-2; TRBD1 matches 9 bases. The V and J ends lost 4 bases and 5 bases, in that order; junction bases with no gene match: 5. The CDR3 runs to 14 residues. CDR1 is LGHNA and CDR2 is YSLEER in the germline V gene. CDR3 in DNA: TGCGCCAGCAGCCTTACCGGGACAGGGTATGGCTACACCTTC. It specifies CASSLTGTGYGYTF.

This chain uses TRBV28 with TRBJ2-5, with 9 bases matching TRBD2. Germline CDR1 and CDR2: MDHEN and SYDVKM. Trimming cost V 3 bases and J 9 bases; bases outside gene matches: 8. The CDR3 is 14 residues long. CDR3 nucleotides: TGTGCCAGCAGTTTGGTAGCGGGAGTGGAGGCCCAGTACTTC. It encodes CASSLVAGVEAQYF.

Within the sample, this clone is medium-sized (0.01 to 0.1%). V and J are TRBV5-6 and TRBJ1-4, with 11 bases identical to TRBD1. The V gene end was trimmed by 4 bases and the J gene end by 3 bases; junction bases not matched to a gene: 5. This CDR3 spans 16 amino acids. Germline CDR1 SGHDT, CDR2 YYEEEE. Here the CDR3 reads CASSAGTGGANEKLFF. DNA for the CDR3: TGTGCCAGCAGCGCTGGGACAGGGGGGGCTAATGAAAAACTGTTTTTT. The entire variable domain, with the rest obtained from reference TRBV5-6 and TRBJ1-4, is as follows: DAGVTQSPTHLIKTRGQQVTLRCSPKSGHDTVSWYQQALGQGPQFIFQYYEEEERQRGNFPDRFSGHQFPNYSSELNVNALLLGDSALYLCASSAGTGGANEKLFFGSGTQLSVL.